This T cell receptor beta chain is from a study of OX40 agonist ivuxolimab in advanced cancers. Study overall: Dose-escalation subjects each had hepatocellular carcinoma, melanoma, renal cell or head and neck cancer.

Germline V CDR1 and CDR2: SGHVS, FNYEAQ. V gave up 3 bases and J gave up 1 base, with 6 bases separating them. CDR3 size: 14 residues. Study conclusions and caveats: Low clonal expansion, among the lowest seen, marked partial responders at 0.1-3.0 mg/kg. Dosing at 0.1 to 3.0 mg/kg was accompanied by clonal expansion of CD4+ and CD8+ blood T cells by week 6.

Sequencing was performed with immunoSEQ multiplex PCR; in TCRdb, only in-frame clones are kept and a portion is missing. The sample holds about 40,000 clones, over 80% seen once. Concerning this clone itself: Its antigen is as yet unknown.

The V gene is TRBV7-6, the J gene TRBJ2-2; D gene unclear. The receptor was derived from an adult with an advanced solid tumor such as melanoma, head and neck, liver or kidney cancer. The material sequenced was CD4+ or CD8+ T cells sorted from blood, taken in a trial of the OX40 agonist ivuxolimab. DNA for the CDR3: TGTGCCAGCAGCTTTGCCGGGAACACCGGGGAGCTGTTTTTT. As protein: CASSFAGNTGELFF.